Listed here are 14 T cell receptor beta chains from one sample, sequenced in a study of blood T cell repertoires in COVID-19. TCRdb keeps only in-frame clones here, not all; method: immunoSEQ multiplex PCR. The sample includes fewer than 350,000 clones, roughly 86% of them seen just once. Sequencing was performed on peripheral blood. The source is a man younger than 35 with active or convalescent COVID-19.

The chain has TRBV6-7 and TRBJ1-6; TRBD1 is a possible D gene (5 bases). TRBV6-7 qualifies as an ORF whose function is uncertain. CDR3 size: 15 residues. Trimming stripped 2 bases from V and 10 bases from J, with 15 bases between. The CDR3 protein is CASSYPDKANSPLHF. DNA of the CDR3: TGTGCCAGCAGTTACCCGGACAAGGCGAACTCACCCCTCCACTTT.

This CDR3 reads CAIGKQGSGYTF. DNA for the CDR3: TGTGCCATCGGAAAACAGGGAAGTGGCTACACCTTC. The V and J genes are TRBV10-3 and TRBJ1-2; TRBD1 might be the D (6 bases). Germline V gene sequence: CDR1 ENHRY, CDR2 SYGVKD. V was shortened by 8 bases and J by 7 bases, with 14 bases between the two germline ends. This CDR3 comprises 12 residues.

The rearrangement uses TRBV6-5 and TRBJ2-2; D perhaps matches TRBD2 (5 bases). Trimming stripped 6 bases from V and 4 bases from J, with 15 bases between. Germline-derived CDR1 and CDR2 are MNHEY and SVGAGI. The CDR3 extends over 15 amino acids. The CDR3 loop is CASSPLEGGTGELFF. In nucleotides, the CDR3 is TGTGCCAGCAGCCCCCTAGAGGGTGGCACCGGGGAGCTGTTTTTT.

This clone was picked up a small number of times. The chain combines TRBV5-1 with TRBJ1-1; D unresolved. This CDR3 comprises 14 residues. Trimming stripped 0 bases from V and 6 bases from J, with 12 bases between. Germline CDR1 is SGHRS and CDR2 is YFSETQ. The CDR3 spells CASSLGQDYAEAFF. DNA of the CDR3: TGCGCCAGCAGCTTGGGGCAGGATTACGCTGAAGCTTTCTTT.

The chain employs TRBV27 and TRBJ2-5; possible D gene TRBD2, 5 bases. V was clipped by 6 bases and J by 2 bases, with 16 bases between them. The CDR3 extends over 15 amino acids. The germline CDR1 and CDR2 sequences are MNHEY and SMNVEV (reference sequence). Written as DNA, the CDR3 is TGTGCCAGCAGCTCAGATATCACTAGTCAAGAGACCCAGTACTTC. Protein: CASSSDITSQETQYF.

The V gene is TRBV6-6, the J gene TRBJ1-3, with 7 positions matching TRBD1. Germline lookup yields CDR1 MNHNY and CDR2 SVGAGI (reference sequence). The CDR3 consists of 14 residues. The trim removed 6 bases at V and 2 bases at J, leaving 4 bases unmatched. Here the CDR3 reads CASSPTGTGNTIYF. The CDR3 bases are TGTGCCAGCAGCCCGACAGGGACTGGAAACACCATATATTTT.

The chain recombines TRBV9 with TRBJ1-6; D not resolved. Germline CDR1 and CDR2: SGDLS and YYNGEE. The CDR3 is made up of 13 amino acids. V lost 4 bases to trimming and J lost 6 bases, with 8 bases between them. CDR3 in DNA: TGTGCCAGCAGCCGACAAGGTAATTCACCCCTCCACTTT. Protein sequence: CASSRQGNSPLHF.

The chain couples TRBV27 to TRBJ2-3, with 7 bases that match TRBD1. The germline gives CDR1 MNHEY, CDR2 SMNVEV (reference sequence). V lost 6 bases to trimming and J lost 3 bases; unmatched junction nucleotides: 6. The CDR3 totals 14 residues. CDR3 region: CASRRGPVTDTQYF. The CDR3 bases are TGTGCCAGCAGGAGGGGGCCTGTGACAGATACGCAGTATTTT.

The chain links TRBV7-8 to TRBJ1-2; tentative D call: TRBD1 (6 bases). The CDR3 length is 13 residues. Per the germline V gene, CDR1 is SGHVS and CDR2 is FQNEAQ. Trimming pared 10 bases from V and 2 bases from J, leaving 14 bases between. In DNA, the CDR3 is TGTGCCACCGGTGTGGACAGAAACTATGGCTACACCTTC. This encodes CATGVDRNYGYTF. The whole variable domain, remainder taken from reference TRBV7-8 and TRBJ1-2, is GAGVSQSPRYKVAKRGQDVALRCDPISGHVSLFWYQQALGQGPEFLTYFQNEAQLDKSGLPSDRFFAERPEGSVSTLKIQRTQQEDSAVYLCATGVDRNYGYTFGSGTRLTVV.

The chain employs TRBV3-1 (or the pseudogene TRBV3-2) and TRBJ2-3, with TRBD2 matching 9 bases. Trimming at V came to 3 bases and at J to 5 bases, leaving 30 bases not matched to a gene. The germline V gene encodes CDR1 LGHDT and CDR2 YNNKEL (reference sequence). This CDR3 has 23 residues. CDR3 sequence: CASSQIYARVGTLPGLAVDTQYF. As DNA, the CDR3 is TGTGCCAGCAGCCAGATTTACGCCAGGGTTGGCACTTTACCGGGACTAGCTGTAGATACGCAGTATTTT.

This chain joins TRBV7-2 and TRBJ2-1; 15 bases line up with TRBD2. Germline V gene data show CDR1 as SGHTA and CDR2 as FQGNSA. This CDR3 has 16 amino acids. The ends lost 4 bases at V and 7 bases at J; junction bases unmatched: 5. CDR3 amino acids: CASSSMGLAGGNEQFF. The CDR3 DNA sequence: TGTGCCAGCAGCTCGATGGGACTAGCGGGGGGTAATGAGCAGTTCTTC.

This rearrangement joins TRBV7-6 to TRBJ2-3; TRBD1 might be the D (5 bases). This CDR3 contains 16 residues. Trimming removed 7 bases from V and 2 bases from J, with 19 bases in between. The V gene's germline CDR1 is SGHVS and CDR2 FNYEAQ. The CDR3 sequence: CASIPSQGRNTDTQYF. The CDR3 DNA reads as TGTGCCAGCATTCCCTCCCAGGGCAGGAACACAGATACGCAGTATTTT.

The chain joins TRBV2 to TRBJ2-1; possible D gene TRBD2, 6 bases. The germline V and J ends were trimmed by 4 bases and 3 bases, with 19 bases remaining between them. The CDR3 sequence is 17 residues long. Germline V gene sequence: CDR1 SNHLY, CDR2 FYNNEI. The chain's CDR3 is CASSGTPASAIYNEQFF. CDR3 bases: TGTGCCAGCAGTGGAACTCCAGCTAGCGCCATCTACAATGAGCAGTTCTTC.

The chain employs TRBV19 and TRBJ1-1; possible D gene TRBD1, 5 bases. The CDR3 spans 14 residues. V was pared by 7 bases and J by 1 base, with 13 bases between. Germline V gene lookup returns CDR1 LNHDA and CDR2 SQIVND (reference sequence). This CDR3 reads CASTGFLANTEAFF. Written as DNA, the CDR3 is TGTGCCAGTACAGGGTTTTTAGCGAACACTGAAGCTTTCTTT.